This TCR beta chain derives from a study of blood T cell repertoires in COVID-19. Study in general: From the United States, Italy and Spain came samples of acute and convalescent COVID-19.

Unmatched junction bases numbered 5, after V lost 0 bases and J lost 0 bases. The germline CDR1 and CDR2 sequences are MRHNA and SNTAGT. CDR3 size: 17 residues. Method: immunoSEQ multiplex PCR; TCRdb's copy keeps in-frame clones and lacks some. In the table there are more than 250,000 clones, 86% of which are singletons. The table lists this clone with a few counts. The sequenced sample consisted of peripheral blood. The rearrangement uses TRBV6-4 and TRBJ2-3; 8 nucleotides match TRBD2. This sequence originates from a woman aged 50 to 60 with acute or convalescent COVID-19. The CDR3 here is CASSDSPGRASTDTQYF. The CDR3 region has the DNA TGTGCCAGCAGTGACTCTCCCGGGAGGGCTAGCACAGATACGCAGTATTTT.